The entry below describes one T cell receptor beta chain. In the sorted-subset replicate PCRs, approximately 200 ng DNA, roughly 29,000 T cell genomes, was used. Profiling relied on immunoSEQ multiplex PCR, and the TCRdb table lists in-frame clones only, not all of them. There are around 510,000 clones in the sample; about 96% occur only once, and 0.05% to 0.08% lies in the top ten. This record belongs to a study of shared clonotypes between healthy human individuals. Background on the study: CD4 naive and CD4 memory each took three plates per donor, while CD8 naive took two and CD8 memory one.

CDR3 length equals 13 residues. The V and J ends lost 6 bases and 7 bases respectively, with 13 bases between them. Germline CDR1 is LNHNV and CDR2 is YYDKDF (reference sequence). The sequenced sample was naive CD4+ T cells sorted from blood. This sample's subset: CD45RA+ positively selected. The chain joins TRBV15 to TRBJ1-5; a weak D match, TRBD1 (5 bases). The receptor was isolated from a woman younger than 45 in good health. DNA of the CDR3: TGTGCCACCAGTTCAGGGTTGTGGCAGCCCCAGCATTTT. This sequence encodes CATSSGLWQPQHF.